The clone carrying this T cell receptor beta chain was seen a single time. The target antigen is unknown. The data are from a study of cytomegalovirus exposure and HLA in healthy donors. Findings and caveats of the study: The tendency of first-cohort TCR clusters to co-occur in the 120 or so validation repertoires was the finding of a later analysis.

Generated by immunoSEQ multiplex PCR, the TCRdb table keeps only in-frame clones and is missing some. The sample has some 130,000 clones, 89% seen once. The germline V and J ends were trimmed by 2 bases and 0 bases, with 11 bases remaining between them. Germline loops: CDR1 SGHRS, CDR2 YFSETQ. The CDR3 consists of 15 residues. V gene TRBV5-1 combines with J gene TRBJ1-2; D is ambiguous. The specimen sequenced was PBMCs. This TCR came from a woman younger than 35 in good health and CMV-seronegative. The CDR3 DNA sequence: TGCGCCAGCAGCTTAGACACCAATTCTAACTATGGCTACACCTTC. Its translation: CASSLDTNSNYGYTF.